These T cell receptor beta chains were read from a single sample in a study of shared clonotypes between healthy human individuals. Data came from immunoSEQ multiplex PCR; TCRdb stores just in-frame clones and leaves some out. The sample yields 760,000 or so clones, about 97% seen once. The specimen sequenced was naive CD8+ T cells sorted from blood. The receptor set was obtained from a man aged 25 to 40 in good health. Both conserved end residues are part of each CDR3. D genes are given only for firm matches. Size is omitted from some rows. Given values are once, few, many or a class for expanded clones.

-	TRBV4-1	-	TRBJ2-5	TGCGCCAGCAGCCCCCGGAATACGGGAGAGATTTCAGAGACCCAGTACTTC	CASSPRNTGEISETQYF
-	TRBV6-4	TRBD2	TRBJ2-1	TGTGCCAGCAGTCCTAGCGGGAGCCTTCACAATGAGCAGTTCTTC	CASSPSGSLHNEQFF
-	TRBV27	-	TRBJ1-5	TGTGCCAGCAGTTTTGGGGGTGGTCAGCCCCAGCATTTT	CASSFGGGQPQHF
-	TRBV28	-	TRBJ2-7	TGTGCCAGCAGTTTAGGACCCAACGAGCAGTACTTC	CASSLGPNEQYF
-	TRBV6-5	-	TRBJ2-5	TGTGCCAGCAGTCCGGGGACTCAAGAGACCCAGTACTTC	CASSPGTQETQYF
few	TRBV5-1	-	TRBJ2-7	TGCGCCAGCAGCTTGGGGTGGGGCACCTACGAGCAGTACTTC	CASSLGWGTYEQYF
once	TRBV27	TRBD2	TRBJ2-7	TGTGCCAGCAGTCCAGTTCTAGCGGGAGGGCCGGTTGGCTCCGAGCAGTACTTC	CASSPVLAGGPVGSEQYF
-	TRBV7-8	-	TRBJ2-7	TGTGCCAGCAGCTTAGGGGATTCCGGGTCTTGGGGCGAGCAGTACTTC	CASSLGDSGSWGEQYF
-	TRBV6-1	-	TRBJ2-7	TGTGCCAGCAGTGAAGAAATGGGACTGGACTTAACACCCTACGAGCAGTACTTC	CASSEEMGLDLTPYEQYF
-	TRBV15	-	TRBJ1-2	TGTGCCACCAGCAGAGATCGGGGGCTAGCTAACTATGGCTACACCTTC	CATSRDRGLANYGYTF
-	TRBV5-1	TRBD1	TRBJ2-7	TGCGCCAGCAGCCAGGACAGGGCCGACCTCTCCTACGAGCAGTACTTC	CASSQDRADLSYEQYF
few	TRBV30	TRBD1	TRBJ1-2	TGTGCCTGGAGCTTAAACGACAGGGGTGGCTACACCTTC	CAWSLNDRGGYTF
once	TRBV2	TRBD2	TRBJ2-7	TGTGCCAGCAGTGAGGCGGGAGGGCCCTCCTACGAGCAGTACTTC	CASSEAGGPSYEQYF
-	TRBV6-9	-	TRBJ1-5	TGTGCCAGCAGTTTCGTCGGCCGGGGATGTGGGCTATGCAATCAGCCCCAGCATTTT	CASSFVGRGCGLCNQPQHF
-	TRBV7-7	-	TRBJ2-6	TGTGCTAGCAGCTTGGGTGGGGCCAACGTCCTGACTTTC	CASSLGGANVLTF
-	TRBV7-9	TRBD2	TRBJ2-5	TGTGCCAGCAGCCCTCCGGGGGGAGGTGGAGAGACCCAGTACTTC	CASSPPGGGGETQYF
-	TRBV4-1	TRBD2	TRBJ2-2	TGCGCCAGCAGCCAAGTGGTCCCCGGGGAGCGGGAGGGCTTCACCGGGGAGCTGTTTTTT	CASSQVVPGEREGFTGELFF
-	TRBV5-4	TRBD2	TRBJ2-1	TGTGCCAGCAGCGGTCCGGGACAGCCGGGACTAGCGGGAGCGGAGCAGTTCTTC	CASSGPGQPGLAGAEQFF
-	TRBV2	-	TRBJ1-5	TGTGCCAGCCGGGAACCGAATGGCAATCAGCCCCAGCATTTT	CASREPNGNQPQHF
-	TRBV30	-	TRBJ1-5	TGTGCCTGGAGTGCTCCCGGGGGCAATCAGCCCCAGCATTTT	CAWSAPGGNQPQHF
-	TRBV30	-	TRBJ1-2	TGTGCCTGGAGTACCCAATGGTTGGTCGGATCGTATAACTATGGCTACACCTTC	CAWSTQWLVGSYNYGYTF
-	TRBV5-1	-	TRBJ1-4	TGCGCCAGCAGCTTGGAAACGGGAGTAGTAAAACTGTTTTTT	CASSLETGVVKLFF
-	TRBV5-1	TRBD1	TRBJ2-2	TGCGCCAGCAGCCCAGGGGGCGCAGATACCGGGGAGCTGTTTTTT	CASSPGGADTGELFF
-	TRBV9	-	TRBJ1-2	TGTGCCAGCAGCGGAAGGGGCTACACCTTC	CASSGRGYTF
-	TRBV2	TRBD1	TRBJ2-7	TGTGCCATCGACGGGACAGGGCTCGACGAGCAGTACTTC	CAIDGTGLDEQYF
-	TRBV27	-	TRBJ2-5	TGTGCCAGCAGGTTAGATGGGTACCAAGAGACCCAGTACTTC	CASRLDGYQETQYF
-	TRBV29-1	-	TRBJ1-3	TGCAGCGTTGAAGCCCTGAACAAGGGTGGAAACACCATATATTTT	CSVEALNKGGNTIYF
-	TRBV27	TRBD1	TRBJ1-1	TGTGCCAGCAGTACCCGACAGGGGAGGATGGATTACACTGAAGCTTTCTTT	CASSTRQGRMDYTEAFF
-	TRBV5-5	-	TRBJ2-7	TGTGCCAGCAGCTTGGTAGACTCCTACGAGCAGTACTTC	CASSLVDSYEQYF
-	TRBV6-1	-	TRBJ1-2	TGTGCCAGCGCCCAGATCAGGGCCGGGTATGGCTACACCTTC	CASAQIRAGYGYTF
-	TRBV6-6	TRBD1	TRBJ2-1	TGTGCCAGCACTCCCCCGGACAGGGCATACAATGAGCAGTTCTTC	CASTPPDRAYNEQFF
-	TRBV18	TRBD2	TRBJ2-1	TGTGCCAGCTCACTCGTCGGACTAGCGGGAGGGCTAGCCGACAATGAGCAGTTCTTC	CASSLVGLAGGLADNEQFF
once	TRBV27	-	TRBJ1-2	TGTGCCAGCAGTTCCGGCGGGGGCTCTAACGTTGGCTACACCTTC	CASSSGGGSNVGYTF
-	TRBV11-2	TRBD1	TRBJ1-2	TGTGCCAGCAGCTTAGGGGACAGCCTAAGCTACACCTTC	CASSLGDSLSYTF
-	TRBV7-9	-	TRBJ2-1	TGTGCCAGCAGCTTGGGCCCGGGATTATCTTACAATGAGCAGTTCTTC	CASSLGPGLSYNEQFF
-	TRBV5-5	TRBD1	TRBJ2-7	TGTGCCAGCAGGACAGGGGCTACCTACGAGCAGTACTTC	CASRTGATYEQYF
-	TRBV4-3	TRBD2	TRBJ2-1	TGCGCCAGCAGCCGAGAGACTAGCGGGAGTTCCTTGAATGAGCAGTTCTTC	CASSRETSGSSLNEQFF
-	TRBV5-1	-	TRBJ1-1	TGCGCCAGGGGGCGCCGAACTGAGACTGAAGCTTTCTTT	CARGRRTETEAFF
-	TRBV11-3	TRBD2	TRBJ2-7	TGTGCCAGCAGCTCGGGACTAGCGGGCACCAACGAGCAGTACTTC	CASSSGLAGTNEQYF
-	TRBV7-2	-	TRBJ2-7	TGTGCCAGCAGCTTGAGTAAGGGGATGGGGACCTACGAGCAGTACTTC	CASSLSKGMGTYEQYF
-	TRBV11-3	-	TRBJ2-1	TGTGCCAGCAGCTTAGGCGGGACAAGTCTTTACAATGAGCAGTTCTTC	CASSLGGTSLYNEQFF
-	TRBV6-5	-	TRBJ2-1	TGTGCCAGCAGTTACCTGGGACTTTCATATGAGCAGTTCTTC	CASSYLGLSYEQFF
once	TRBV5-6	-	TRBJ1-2	TGTGCCAGCAACCCCCGGTCCAACTATGGCTACACCTTC	CASNPRSNYGYTF
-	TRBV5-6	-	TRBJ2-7	TGTGCCAGCAGCTTGGTGGGGGACGTCCCCTACGAGCAGTACTTC	CASSLVGDVPYEQYF
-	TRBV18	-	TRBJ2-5	TGTGCCAGCTCACCAAAGTACGACAGGATACATAAAGAGACCCAGTACTTC	CASSPKYDRIHKETQYF
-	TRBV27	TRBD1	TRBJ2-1	TGTGCCAGCAGTCCCTACGGACAGGGGGCCCCATACAATGAGCAGTTCTTC	CASSPYGQGAPYNEQFF